Listed here are 27 T cell receptor beta chains from one sample, sequenced in a study of T cell repertoires in cytomegalovirus infection. Antigens for these TCRs are unknown. TCRdb recomputed calls from the reads with MiXCR, one row per CDR3 protein. The data show around 800,000 distinct CDR3 sequences, around a third seen once. This material consisted of cultured CD8+ T cells from PBMCs, taken from culture after CMV antigen stimulation. The source is a human donor in good health (CMV status not recorded). Some clones in this sample may be carry-over from other donors' samples.

In its sample, this clonotype was seen a few times. The J gene is TRBJ1-1, the V gene TRBV11-2; possibly TRBD1 for D (5 bases). CDR1 and CDR2 from the germline V gene are SGHAT and FQNNGV. CDR3 size: 13 residues. Trimming left V 0 bases short and J 6 bases short, with 8 bases between. The CDR3 reads CASSLDQGPEAFF. As DNA, the CDR3 is TGTGCCAGCAGCTTAGATCAGGGCCCTGAAGCTTTCTTT.

This clonotype was recorded many times. The chain uses TRBV6-1 and TRBJ1-1; TRBD1 is a possible D gene (6 bases). This CDR3 has 15 residues. V was shortened by 6 bases and J by 4 bases, with 18 bases between the two germline ends. Germline lookup yields CDR1 MNHNS and CDR2 SASEGT. The CDR3, as DNA: TGTGCCAGCAGCGACTACCCGGACAGTGGCACTGAAGCTTTCTTT. It translates to CASSDYPDSGTEAFF.

CDR3 sequence: CASRDRVDEQYV. The DNA of the CDR3 is TGTGCCAGCAGAGACAGGGTTGACGAGCAGTACGTC. The chain is built from TRBV27 and TRBJ2-7, with 7 bases fitting TRBD1. The CDR3 consists of 12 residues. Trimming removed 6 bases from V and 5 bases from J; junction bases left unmatched: 4. CDR1 MNHEY and CDR2 SMNVEV come from the germline V gene (reference sequence).

This clonotype was found a few times. The chain combines TRBV10-3 with TRBJ2-5, with a possible D match to TRBD2 (6 bases). The V gene's germline CDR1 is ENHRY and CDR2 SYGVKD. V dropped 3 bases and J dropped 2 bases, with 16 bases sitting between them. The CDR3 extends over 16 amino acids. The CDR3 sequence is CAISDAPREVQETQYF. The CDR3 nucleotides read TGTGCCATCAGTGATGCTCCGAGGGAGGTTCAAGAGACCCAGTACTTC.

This clonotype has just a few counts. This chain joins TRBV4-1 and TRBJ1-1; a weak D match, TRBD1 (5 bases). V dropped 4 bases and J dropped 1 base, with 10 bases sitting between them. The germline V gene encodes CDR1 MGHRA and CDR2 YSYEKL. The CDR3 runs to 14 residues. CDR3 sequence: CASSPVGENTEAFF. The CDR3 coding sequence is TGCGCCAGCAGCCCGGTGGGGGAGAACACTGAAGCTTTCTTT.

The table lists this clonotype with a few counts. The CDR3 DNA sequence: TGTGCCAGCAGTTGGGACAGTTCCCATTATGGGATCTTTATGAACACTGAAGCTTTCTTT. Residues: CASSWDSSHYGIFMNTEAFF. V usage is TRBV6-2 or TRBV6-3 and J usage is TRBJ1-1, with TRBD1 matching over 7 bases. From germline, CDR1 is MNHEY and CDR2 SVGEGT. The length of the CDR3 is 20 residues. J was trimmed by 0 bases and V by 4 bases; bases with no gene match: 20.

In its sample, this clonotype was seen a few times. This chain links TRBV27 with TRBJ1-2; D gene uncertain. Trimming removed 3 bases at V and 4 bases at J, with 15 bases between. Germline V gives CDR1 MNHEY, CDR2 SMNVEV (reference sequence). This CDR3 spans 15 amino acids. CDR3 region: CASSFSRGGVYGYTF. CDR3 bases: TGTGCCAGCAGTTTCTCCCGGGGAGGAGTCTATGGCTACACCTTC.

The rearrangement links TRBV27 to TRBJ1-1; D possibly corresponds to TRBD1 (6 bases). The CDR3 extends over 12 amino acids. V lost 5 bases to trimming and J lost 10 bases, with 14 bases between them. Per germline, CDR1 MNHEY and CDR2 SMNVEV (reference sequence). The CDR3 sequence: CASSMSGVGAFF. The CDR3 DNA reads TGTGCCAGCAGTATGTCAGGGGTAGGAGCTTTCTTT.

The chain combines TRBV4-1 with TRBJ2-1, with a possible D match to TRBD2 (7 bases). Trimming pared 4 bases from V and 8 bases from J, leaving 18 bases between. The CDR3 loop spans 15 amino acids. In germline, CDR1 is MGHRA, CDR2 YSYEKL. This chain's CDR3 is CASSRQAGEGDEQFF. The CDR3 DNA follows: TGCGCCAGCAGCCGACAGGCGGGGGAAGGCGATGAGCAGTTCTTC.

This clonotype was counted ten times or more. V gene TRBV6-6 combines with J gene TRBJ2-6, with D tentatively TRBD1 (5 bases). V lost 6 bases, J lost 0 bases, and 12 bases lay in between. This CDR3 has 16 residues. Germline-derived CDR1 and CDR2 are MNHNY and SVGAGI (reference sequence). CDR3 DNA: TGTGCCAGCAGACCCAACAGGCGCTCTGGGGCCAACGTCCTGACTTTC. The encoded protein is CASRPNRRSGANVLTF.

The table lists this clonotype with a few counts. The genes are TRBV6-1 and TRBJ2-3; no clear D. This CDR3 region has 11 residues. Looked up from germline, CDR1 is MNHNS and CDR2 is SASEGT. V lost 5 bases and J 4 bases, leaving 4 bases between the germline ends. CDR3 nucleotide sequence: TGTGCCAGCAGTCAGGCAGATACGCAGTATTTT. Translation: CASSQADTQYF.

About this clonotype: With a much larger clone just one base away, this may be a read error. The chain employs TRBV7-2 and TRBJ2-3, with unresolved D. V lost 10 bases to trimming and J lost 5 bases, with 10 bases between them. The CDR3 sequence is 11 residues long. Per the germline V gene, CDR1 is SGHTA and CDR2 is FQGNSA. The CDR3 loop reads CAISGGDTQYF. The CDR3 DNA sequence: TGTGCCATCTCGGGCGGAGATACGCAGTATTTT. The full variable domain, rest sourced from reference TRBV7-2 and TRBJ2-3, is GAGVSQSPSNKVTEKGKDVELRCDPISGHTALYWYRQSLGQGLEFLIYFQGNSAPDKSGLPSDRFSAERTGGSVSTLTIQRTQQEDSAVYLCAISGGDTQYFGPGTRLTVL.

CDR3 in amino acids: CASSRTGAGGYTF. The CDR3, as DNA: TGTGCCAGCAGTCGAACAGGGGCGGGTGGCTACACCTTC. The chain joins TRBV7-9 to TRBJ1-2; the match to TRBD1 covers 7 bases. V was pared by 6 bases and J by 7 bases, with 8 bases of the junction left unmatched. This CDR3 comprises 13 residues. CDR1 is SEHNR, CDR2 FQNEAQ, per germline (reference sequence).

This clonotype was observed a few times. The chain joins TRBV6-2 or TRBV6-3 to TRBJ2-1; D possibly corresponds to TRBD2 (5 bases). This CDR3 region has 16 residues. Germline CDR1 MNHEY, CDR2 SVGEGT. Trimming cost V 0 bases and J 3 bases, with 12 bases left between them. Here the CDR3 reads CASSYSIGSGYNEQFF. The CDR3 region has the DNA TGTGCCAGCAGTTACTCGATAGGGAGCGGCTACAATGAGCAGTTCTTC.

With regard to this clonotype: One base away lies a much larger clone, so this may be a sequencing read error. The chain links TRBV6-8 to TRBJ1-1; tentative D call: TRBD1 (5 bases). The germline V gene encodes CDR1 MNHGY and CDR2 SAAAGT. The length of the CDR3 is 13 residues. This CDR3 is CVSSPGYISEAFF. The CDR3 DNA follows: TGTGTCAGCAGCCCAGGGTATATCTCTGAAGCTTTCTTT.

The chain recombines TRBV7-9 with TRBJ1-5, with D perhaps matching TRBD1 (6 bases). Trimming took 5 bases from V and 7 from J, leaving 18 bases between them. Germline V gives CDR1 SEHNR, CDR2 FQNEAQ (reference sequence). The CDR3 length is 15 residues. The CDR3 sequence: CASSISQGFEQPQHF. CDR3 bases: TGTGCCAGCAGCATATCACAGGGATTCGAACAGCCCCAGCATTTT.

The chain joins TRBV27 to TRBJ1-1; D is uncertain. The CDR3 consists of 13 residues. The V end was cut by 3 bases, the J end by 5 bases, with 10 bases between. Germline V CDR1 and CDR2: MNHEY, SMNVEV (reference sequence). CDR3 sequence (DNA): TGTGCCAGCAGTTTTCTGGGGAAAACTGAAGCTTTCTTT. This gives the protein CASSFLGKTEAFF.

Turning to this clonotype: Mismatch with germline at one junction end may stem from a read error. J is TRBJ2-5 and V is TRBV7-2; D perhaps matches TRBD2 (5 bases). CDR1 SGHTA and CDR2 FQGNSA come from the germline V gene. The CDR3 length is 14 residues. The CDR3 loop reads CAGSGREPQETQYF. As DNA, the CDR3 is TGTGCCGGCAGCGGCCGGGAACCCCAAGAGACCCAGTACTTC.

The V call is TRBV9, the J call TRBJ2-1, with D tentatively TRBD1 or TRBD2 (6 bases each). V was trimmed by 4 bases and J by 9 bases, leaving 11 bases between them. This CDR3 has 12 amino acids. Per the germline V gene, CDR1 is SGDLS and CDR2 is YYNGEE. Here the CDR3 reads CASSSGAVEQFF. The CDR3 DNA reads as TGTGCCAGCAGCTCGGGGGCGGTTGAGCAGTTCTTC.

A few counts support this clonotype. Sequence at one end of the junction differs from germline and may be a read error. The chain uses TRBV2 and TRBJ2-4, with unresolved D. The V gene's germline CDR1 is SNHLY and CDR2 FYNNEI. This CDR3 has 11 amino acids. The CDR3 reads CASRALAGSMF. Written as DNA, the CDR3 is TGTGCCAGCAGAGCCTTAGCAGGATCTATGTTC.

The chain has TRBV5-8 and TRBJ1-1, with a tentative D call TRBD1 (6 bases). With 3 bases removed from V and 5 bases from J, the gap between germline ends came to 14 bases. The V gene's germline CDR1 is SGHTS and CDR2 YDEGEE. This CDR3 is built from 14 residues. This CDR3 is CASSYKGGRTEAFF. The CDR3 region has the DNA TGTGCCAGCAGCTATAAAGGGGGACGGACTGAAGCTTTCTTT.

This clonotype was seen many times. The V and J genes are TRBV7-8 and TRBJ1-4, with no clear D. V lost 1 base, J lost 6 bases, and 18 bases lay in between. The CDR3 is 17 amino acids. Per the germline V gene, CDR1 is SGHVS and CDR2 is FQNEAQ. The CDR3 DNA sequence: TGTGCCAGCAGCTTAGTACTGCGAAACTCTAGGGATGAAAAACTGTTTTTT. Protein: CASSLVLRNSRDEKLFF.

This clonotype has more than one count but fewer than ten. The chain carries TRBV11-3 and TRBJ2-3, with D perhaps matching TRBD2 (6 bases). V was clipped by 1 base and J by 6 bases, with 14 bases between them. Germline CDR1 reads SGHNT; CDR2 reads YENEEA. This CDR3 is 15 amino acids long. The CDR3: CASSLGDFITDTQYF. CDR3 coding DNA: TGTGCCAGCAGCTTAGGGGACTTCATCACGGATACGCAGTATTTT. Full variable domain (missing parts from reference TRBV11-3 and TRBJ2-3): EAGVVQSPRYKIIEKKQPVAFWCNPISGHNTLYWYLQNLGQGPELLIRYENEEAVDDSQLPKDRFSAERLKGVDSTLKIQPAELGDSAVYLCASSLGDFITDTQYFGPGTRLTVL.

This clonotype appeared a few times. V is TRBV12-3 or TRBV12-4 and J is TRBJ1-2; tentatively, D is TRBD1 (6 bases). This CDR3 is built from 11 residues. Trimming cost V 8 bases and J 4 bases, with 8 bases left between them. CDR3 amino acids: CASEDSYGYTF. The CDR3 bases are TGTGCCAGCGAGGACAGCTATGGCTACACCTTC.

The J gene is TRBJ1-6, the V gene TRBV7-9; no clear D. V was pared by 8 bases and J by 0 bases, with 11 bases between. The V gene's germline CDR1 is SEHNR and CDR2 FQNEAQ (reference sequence). This CDR3 is 15 amino acids long. CDR3 amino acids: CASLPESSYNSPLHF. In nucleotides, the CDR3 is TGTGCCAGCCTTCCCGAAAGCTCCTATAATTCACCCCTCCACTTT.

As to this clonotype: Because the CDR3 is missing its conserved closing phenylalanine or tryptophan, this is likely a read error. The DNA is left out, because the CDR3 cannot be placed on it with certainty; the CDR3 is given as TCRdb lists it. CDR3: CASIEDRPPIFL. V usage is TRBV5-8 and J usage is TRBJ2-7; TRBD1 reflects the table's D call only, with no check against the DNA. The CDR3 is made up of 12 amino acids, end residues included. Germline V gives CDR1 SGHTS, CDR2 YDEGEE.

The chain carries TRBV28 and TRBJ1-1; perhaps TRBD1 as D (5 bases). The V end lost 3 bases, the J end lost 1 base, and 21 bases lay between the germline ends. This CDR3 contains 18 residues. Germline-derived CDR1 and CDR2 are MDHEN and SYDVKM. CDR3 loop: CASSLWGMSLDWNTEAFF. The CDR3 DNA reads TGTGCCAGCAGTTTGTGGGGGATGAGTTTGGACTGGAACACTGAAGCTTTCTTT.